Below, one TCR beta chain is given with its context. The sample comes from a study of blood T cell repertoires in COVID-19. Study-wide context: Researchers got acute and convalescent COVID-19 samples from the United States, Italy and Spain. PBMCs, B-cell-depleted T cells, or T cells provided the cDNA or gDNA that made up the material.

In the original processing: Reference gene primer amplification in the assay estimated nucleated cell counts. Clones were read by immunoSEQ multiplex PCR, and TCRdb kept only the in-frame ones, dropping some. Clone size and the V and J calls come from that table; the DNA yielded D and trimming. The data show around 11,000 clones, with approximately 90% seen just once and approximately 24% held by the top ten. The junction had 6 bases not matched to a gene; V was cut back by 3 bases and J by 4 bases. CDR3 length: 15 amino acids. Germline CDR1 is SGHRS and CDR2 is YFSETQ. Material: peripheral blood. The sequence was obtained from a young man with active or convalescent COVID-19. The chain employs TRBV5-1 and TRBJ1-2; 10 bases agree with TRBD1. For the CDR3, the DNA is TGCGCCAGCAGCTGGGGGGACAGGGGACTCTATGGCTACACCTTC. Translation gives CASSWGDRGLYGYTF.